The source of this TCR beta chain is a study of beta chain features in type 1 diabetes. Study details: Examination spanned about 110 million sorted cells from all samples.

The CDR3 has 14 amino acids. J gave up 6 bases and V 3 bases, and 7 bases lay outside the gene matches. Per germline, CDR1 SGHRS and CDR2 YFSETQ. Reverse transcribing all isolated RNA meant expressed TCRB transcripts were sequenced. Here immunoSEQ multiplex PCR was the method, and the copy in TCRdb shows in-frame clones only, minus some. Of around 180,000 clones listed, about 7.8% were seen once; the top ten hold approximately 0.93%. To note about this clone: Its antigen is as yet unknown.

Notes on the study in general: In the patient group, naive, central memory and Treg TCRB repertoires seemed more alike than in the healthy donor group. Moderate yet significant TCRB CDR3 shortening was seen in Type 1 diabetes patients in all four CD4+ subsets.

Sorting that relied on CD45RO/CCR7/CD25/CD127/CD95/CD27 yielded CD4+ naive, central memory, regulatory and stem cell-like memory cells. All of the sorted populations showed purity greater than 95%. The specimen was central memory CD4+ T cells from blood. The V and J genes are TRBV5-1 and TRBJ2-7, with 9 nucleotides matching TRBD1. The receptor's source is a woman in her thirties or forties with type 1 diabetes. CDR3: CASSSWTGAVEQYF. For the CDR3, the DNA is TGCGCCAGCAGCTCATGGACAGGGGCGGTCGAGCAGTACTTC.